The present T cell receptor beta chain was sequenced within a study of T cell responses to AZD1222 COVID-19 vaccine. Measured with immunoSEQ multiplex PCR; TCRdb has only the in-frame clones, and not every one. The data hold over 110,000 clones, with under 95% observed a single time. This clonotype was sampled from an adult in good health. The sample in question was peripheral blood, obtained on day 0 of AZD1222 vaccination.

Here the CDR3 DNA reads TGCAGTGCTAGTCCAGGGGGCTACGAGCAGTACTTC. Protein: CSASPGGYEQYF. The chain links TRBV20-1 to TRBJ2-7, with TRBD1 identical over 7 bases. Germline V gives CDR1 DFQATT, CDR2 SNEGSKA (reference sequence). The CDR3 extends over 12 amino acids. The trim removed 3 bases at V and 3 bases at J, leaving 2 bases unmatched.